The 6 T cell receptor beta chains reported below all come from one sample, sequenced in a study of OX40 agonist ivuxolimab in advanced cancers. Repertoires were generated with immunoSEQ multiplex PCR, while TCRdb's copy carries only in-frame clones and drops some. The data contain some 77,000 clones, about nine tenths of them singletons. Source: CD4+ or CD8+ T cells sorted from blood, taken in a trial of the OX40 agonist ivuxolimab. These receptors all come from an adult with an advanced solid tumor such as melanoma, head and neck, liver or kidney cancer.

The rearrangement joins TRBV29-1 to TRBJ2-5, with 7 bases aligning to TRBD2. The CDR3 sequence is 13 residues long. V lost 1 base and J lost 5; bases outside the gene matches: 4. The germline V gene encodes CDR1 SQVTM and CDR2 ANQGSEA. CDR3 region: CSVEGQGGETQYF. The CDR3 region has the DNA TGCAGCGTTGAAGGGCAGGGAGGGGAGACCCAGTACTTC.

The chain has TRBV11-2 and TRBJ2-7; 9 positions match TRBD1. Looked up from germline, CDR1 is SGHAT and CDR2 is FQNNGV. The V segment lost 5 bases and the J segment 4 bases; nucleotides outside the gene matches: 0. CDR3 length: 12 amino acids. CDR3 loop: CASSGQGYEQYF. As DNA, the CDR3 is TGTGCCAGCAGCGGACAGGGGTACGAGCAGTACTTC.

The chain combines TRBV5-1 with TRBJ2-3; 7 bases agree with TRBD1. This CDR3 has 17 amino acids. V shed 4 bases and J 0 bases; nucleotides not matched to a gene: 11. From germline, CDR1 is SGHRS and CDR2 YFSETQ. DNA for the CDR3: TGCGCCAGCAGCCTCCAAGGGGGCGGGTCTAGCACAGATACGCAGTATTTT. Encoded protein: CASSLQGGGSSTDTQYF.

The rearrangement uses TRBV6-7 and TRBJ2-7, with D possibly matching TRBD2 (7 bases). TRBV6-7 is an ORF; its function is uncertain. CDR3 length equals 14 residues. With 2 bases removed from V and 6 bases from J, the gap between germline ends came to 14 bases. The CDR3 DNA reads as TGTGCCAGCAGTTACGGTTCCGGGGGGCCCGAGCAGTACTTC. It is translated as CASSYGSGGPEQYF.

J is TRBJ2-7 and V is TRBV5-1; 7 bases fit TRBD1. The germline CDR1 and CDR2 sequences are SGHRS and YFSETQ. V was clipped by 4 bases and J by 6 bases; unmatched bases: 10. The CDR3 contains 14 residues. CDR3 DNA sequence: TGCGCCAGCAGCCCATCAGGGGGTGGTGGCGAGCAGTACTTC. This translates into CASSPSGGGGEQYF. The entire variable domain, with the rest obtained from reference TRBV5-1 and TRBJ2-7, is as follows: KAGVTQTPRYLIKTRGQQVTLSCSPISGHRSVSWYQQTPGQGLQFLFEYFSETQRNKGNFPGRFSGRQFSNSRSEMNVSTLELGDSALYLCASSPSGGGGEQYFGPGTRLTVT.

A note on this clone: Mismatch with germline at one junction end may stem from a read error. The gene calls are TRBV6-5 and TRBJ2-3; TRBD1 is a possible D gene (5 bases). This CDR3 comprises 14 residues. In germline, CDR1 is MNHEY, CDR2 SVGAGI. The CDR3, as DNA: TGTGCCATCAGTGAGATCAGGGTCACAGATACGCAGTATTTT. Amino acid sequence: CAISEIRVTDTQYF.